The entry below describes one T cell receptor beta chain. Its matching antigen is unknown. TCRdb passed the reads through MiXCR, listing each CDR3 protein once. The sample has 450,000 to 600,000 distinct CDR3 sequences; roughly 42% are singletons. The germline V gene has CDR1 SGHVS and CDR2 FNYEAQ. J was trimmed by 7 bases and V by 0 bases; bases with no gene match: 5. This CDR3 is built from 16 residues. The data belong to a study of T cell repertoires in cytomegalovirus infection. The specimen comprised cultured PBMCs, sampled from culture after CMV antigen stimulation. The sequence was collected from a human donor in good health (CMV status not recorded). Some clones in this sample may be carry-over from other donors' samples. J is TRBJ2-1 and V is TRBV7-6; 11 bases agree with TRBD2. CDR3 sequence (DNA): TGTGCCAGCAGCTTAGCGTTAGCGGGGGGGTGGAATGAGCAGTTCTTC. It is translated as CASSLALAGGWNEQFF. The full variable domain, with the rest looked up from reference TRBV7-6 and TRBJ2-1, is GAGVSQSPRYKVTKRGQDVALRCDPISGHVSLYWYRQALGQGPEFLTYFNYEAQQDKSGLPNDRFSAERPEGSISTLTIQRTEQRDSAMYRCASSLALAGGWNEQFFGPGTRLTVL.